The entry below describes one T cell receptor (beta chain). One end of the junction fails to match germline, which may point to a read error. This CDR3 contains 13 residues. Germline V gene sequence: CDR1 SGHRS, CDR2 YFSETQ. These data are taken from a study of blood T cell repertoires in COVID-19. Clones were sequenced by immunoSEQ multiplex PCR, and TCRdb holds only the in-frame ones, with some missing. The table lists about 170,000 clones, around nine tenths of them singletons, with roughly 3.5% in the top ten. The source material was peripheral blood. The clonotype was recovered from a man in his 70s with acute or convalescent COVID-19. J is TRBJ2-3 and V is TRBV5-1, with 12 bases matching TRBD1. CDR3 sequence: CASSYVPGQGASF. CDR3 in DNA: TGCGCCAGCAGCTACGTCCCGGGACAGGGGGCCTCTTTT.